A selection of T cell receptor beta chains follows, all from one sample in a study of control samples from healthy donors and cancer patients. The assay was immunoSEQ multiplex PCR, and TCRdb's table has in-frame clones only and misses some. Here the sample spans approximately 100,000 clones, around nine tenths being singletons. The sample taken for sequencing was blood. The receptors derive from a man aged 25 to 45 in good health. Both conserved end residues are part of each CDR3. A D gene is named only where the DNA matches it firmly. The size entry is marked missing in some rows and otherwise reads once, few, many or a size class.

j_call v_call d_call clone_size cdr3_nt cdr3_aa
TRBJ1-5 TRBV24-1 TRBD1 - TGTGCCACCGGGGGTACAGGGGGCAATCAGCCCCAGCATTTT CATGGTGGNQPQHF
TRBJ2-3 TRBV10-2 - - TGCGCCAGCAGTCTTCTTATCCTAGATACGCAGTATTTT CASSLLILDTQYF
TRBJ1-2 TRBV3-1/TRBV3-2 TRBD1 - TGTGCCAGCAGCCAAGTTTCGGGGACAGAGGCCCTCTATGGCTACACCTTC CASSQVSGTEALYGYTF
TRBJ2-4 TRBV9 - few TGTGCCAGCAGCGTTTCGGGAGAAAACATTCAGTACTTC CASSVSGENIQYF
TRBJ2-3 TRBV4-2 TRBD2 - TGTGCCAGCAGCCAAGAGACAGCGGGGGTTCTGACAGATACGCAGTATTTT CASSQETAGVLTDTQYF
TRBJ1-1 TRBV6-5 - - TGTGCCAGCAGTCCCCAAGGGGGGGTGAACACTGAAGCTTTCTTT CASSPQGGVNTEAFF
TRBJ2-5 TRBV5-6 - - TGTGCCAGCAGCTCCGTGGGGGATCCAGAGACCCAGTACTTC CASSSVGDPETQYF
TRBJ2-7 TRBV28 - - TGTGCCAGCAGTCCCTTTGGAGGAGTTGAGAACGAGCAGTACTTC CASSPFGGVENEQYF
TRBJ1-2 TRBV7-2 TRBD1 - TGTGCCAGCAGCCCGACAGGGAAATCCGGCTACACCTTC CASSPTGKSGYTF
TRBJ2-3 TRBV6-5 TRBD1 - TGTGCCAGTGGGCTGCGACAGGGGGCAGATACGCAGTATTTT CASGLRQGADTQYF
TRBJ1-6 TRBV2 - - TGTGCCAGCAGAACCACGGGGGCCCCGAATTCACCCCTCCACTTT CASRTTGAPNSPLHF
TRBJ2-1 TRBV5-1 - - TGCGCCAGCAGCGAACACCACAGGGGGGGGAATGAGCAGTTCTTC CASSEHHRGGNEQFF
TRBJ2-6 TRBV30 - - TGTGCCTGGAGTGTAACAGGGTGGGGGTCTGGGGCCAACGTCCTGACTTTC CAWSVTGWGSGANVLTF
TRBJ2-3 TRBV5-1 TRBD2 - TGCGCCAGCAGCTTGGGCCTACCTAGCGGGAGCACAGATACGCAGTATTTT CASSLGLPSGSTDTQYF
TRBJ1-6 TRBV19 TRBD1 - TGTGCCAGTAGTATTGGGTCAGGGGGCGCGAATTCACCCCTCCACTTT CASSIGSGGANSPLHF
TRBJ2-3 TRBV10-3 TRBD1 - TGTGCCATCAGCGACAGGGCAGATACGCAGTATTTT CAISDRADTQYF
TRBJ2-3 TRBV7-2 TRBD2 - TGTGCCAGCAGCAACGGACTAGCGGGGGGCACAGATACGCAGTATTTT CASSNGLAGGTDTQYF
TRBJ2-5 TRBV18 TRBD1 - TGTGCCAGCTCAGCCCAACAGGGGGCGCGGGAGACCCAGTACTTC CASSAQQGARETQYF
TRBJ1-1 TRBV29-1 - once TGCAGCGTTGAAGCGGAGTTGAACACTGAAGCTTTCTTT CSVEAELNTEAFF
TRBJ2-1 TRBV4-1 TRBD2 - TGCGCCAGCAGCCAAGTTCCTAGCGGGCACAATGAGCAGTTCTTC CASSQVPSGHNEQFF
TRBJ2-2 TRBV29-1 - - TGCAGCGTCGCGCATAGGAACACCGGGGAGCTGTTTTTT CSVAHRNTGELFF
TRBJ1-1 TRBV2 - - TGTGCCAGCAACCAGGTTCAGGCGGGGGCTGAAGCTTTCTTT CASNQVQAGAEAFF
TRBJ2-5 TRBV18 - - TGTGCCAGCTCACGCAGGGAAGAGACCCAGTACTTC CASSRREETQYF
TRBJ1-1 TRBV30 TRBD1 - TGTGCCTGGAGCGTACAGGGGAAAACTGAAGCTTTCTTT CAWSVQGKTEAFF
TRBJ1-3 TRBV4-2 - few TGTGCCAGCAGCCAACAGGGATCCTCTGGAAACACCATATATTTT CASSQQGSSGNTIYF
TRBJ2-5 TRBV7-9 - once TGTGCCAGCAGGGGTTACCAAGAGACCCAGTACTTC CASRGYQETQYF
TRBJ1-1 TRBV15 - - TGTGCCACCAGCAGAGATCCGGGGCGGTACACTGAAGCTTTCTTT CATSRDPGRYTEAFF
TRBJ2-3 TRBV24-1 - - TGTGCCACCAGTGATTTGGAGACAGTCACAGATACGCAGTATTTT CATSDLETVTDTQYF
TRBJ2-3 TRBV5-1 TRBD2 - TGCGCCAGCAGCCGCCTTAAGCGGGGGGAAAGGACAGATACGCAGTATTTT CASSRLKRGERTDTQYF
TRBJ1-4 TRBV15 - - TGTGCCACCAGCCCCGAAGCGGCAGGCCAAGAAAAACTGTTTTTT CATSPEAAGQEKLFF
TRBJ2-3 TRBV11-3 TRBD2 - TGTGCCAGCAGCCTTGGGAGGACTAGCATGGATACGCAGTATTTT CASSLGRTSMDTQYF
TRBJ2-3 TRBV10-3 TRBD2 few TGTGCCAACGCCGGGACTAGCGGGGGGGACGGCACAGATACGCAGTATTTT CANAGTSGGDGTDTQYF
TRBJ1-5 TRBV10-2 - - TGCGCCAGCAGTGATCCTCCCAACATGGGGCACTATCATGCCCAGCATTTT CASSDPPNMGHYHAQHF
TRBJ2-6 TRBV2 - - TGTGCCAGCAGTAGGGAAGGGATGGCTGGGGCCAACGTCCTGACTTTC CASSREGMAGANVLTF
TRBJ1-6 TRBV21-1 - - TGTGCCAGCAGCAGCGACAGGGGAGGTACGGTTGATTCACCCCTCCACTTT CASSSDRGGTVDSPLHF